The 21 T cell receptor beta chains below were found in one sample sequenced in a study of blood T cells in healthy people across ages. A second PCR, run for about 7 to 11 cycles, used a sample-barcoded 5' primer plus a J-beta primer mix. TCRdb re-derived calls from the 5' RACE reads in MiXCR, one entry per CDR3 protein. The sample yields 650,000 to 950,000 distinct CDR3 sequences, roughly 44% seen once. Material: blood. The receptor source for this set is a man aged 55-75 years in good health.

The gene calls are TRBV6-1 and TRBJ1-5; 8 bases map to TRBD1. Unmatched junction bases numbered 4, after V lost 3 bases and J lost 6 bases. The length of the CDR3 is 14 residues. The germline V gene has CDR1 MNHNS and CDR2 SASEGT. CDR3 bases: TGTGCCAGCAGTGATCTCAGGGGGCCTCAGCCCCAGCATTTT. Protein sequence: CASSDLRGPQPQHF.

As for this clonotype: Germline is not matched at one junction end, which may reflect a read error. V usage is TRBV14 and J usage is TRBJ1-4; TRBD1 aligns across 9 bases. This CDR3 comprises 15 residues. From germline, CDR1 is SGHDN and CDR2 FVKESK. CDR3 sequence reads: CASSQGGTGTKKLFF. Here the CDR3 DNA reads TGTGCCAGCAGCCAAGGTGGGACAGGGACGAAAAAATTGTTTTTT.

The chain couples TRBV4-3 to TRBJ1-5; 7 nucleotides match TRBD1. This CDR3 has 14 amino acids. The V gene end was trimmed by 2 bases and the J gene end by 7 bases; junction bases not matched to a gene: 5. Germline CDR1 is LGHNA and CDR2 is YSLEER. CDR3 DNA: TGCGCCAGCAGCCAATTCGAGGGGGCGCAGCCCCAGCATTTT. It codes for CASSQFEGAQPQHF.

The chain is built from TRBV4-3 and TRBJ2-7; 7 bases are a match to TRBD1. Germline V gene lookup returns CDR1 LGHNA and CDR2 YSLEER. This CDR3 region has 13 residues. With 4 bases clipped from V and 9 bases from J, the junction kept 9 bases outside the gene matches. CDR3 coding DNA: TGCGCCAGCAGCCGTGACAGGACAGGAGGGCAGTACTTC. This gives the protein CASSRDRTGGQYF.

The chain recombines TRBV27 with TRBJ1-4; no firm D call. Germline V gives CDR1 MNHEY, CDR2 SMNVEV (reference sequence). V lost 8 bases, J lost 3 bases, and 22 bases lay in between. The CDR3 loop spans 17 amino acids. The CDR3 DNA reads as TGTGCCAGCGGAACACGACCGCTGAGGGTACCTAATGAAAAACTGTTTTTT. Residues: CASGTRPLRVPNEKLFF. Looking up the rest from reference TRBV27 and TRBJ1-4 gives the full variable domain: EAQVTQNPRYLITVTGKKLTVTCSQNMNHEYMSWYRQDPGLGLRQIYYSMNVEVTDKGDVPEGYKVSRKEKRNFPLILESPSPNQTSLYFCASGTRPLRVPNEKLFFGSGTQLSVL.

This clonotype was observed once. V is TRBV5-1 and J is TRBJ1-2, with D unresolved. This CDR3 spans 16 amino acids. Germline-derived CDR1 and CDR2 are SGHRS and YFSETQ. V lost 0 bases and J lost 0, with 12 bases in between. CDR3 sequence reads: CASSLDVRPSNYGYTF. The CDR3, as DNA: TGCGCCAGCAGCTTGGACGTAAGACCTTCTAACTATGGCTACACCTTC.

This clonotype was detected only a few times. The genes are TRBV20-1 and TRBJ2-7; maybe TRBD1 (6 bases). There are 15 residues in the CDR3. Trimming shortened V by 6 bases and J by 0 bases, and 18 bases separated the two germline ends. Germline V CDR1 and CDR2: DFQATT, SNEGSKA (reference sequence). The CDR3 here is CSAPLWGQSSYEQYF. The DNA for the CDR3 is TGCAGTGCCCCCCTCTGGGGGCAGAGCTCCTACGAGCAGTACTTC.

The chain carries TRBV7-2 and TRBJ2-6; 7 bases agree with TRBD1. V lost 5 bases, J lost 0 bases, and 10 bases stayed unmatched. Germline lookup yields CDR1 SGHTA and CDR2 FQGNSA. The CDR3 sequence is 18 residues long. The CDR3 spells CASSTRDRTSSGANVLTF. The CDR3 DNA follows: TGTGCCAGCAGCACAAGGGACAGAACCAGCTCTGGGGCCAACGTCCTGACTTTC.

This chain connects TRBV7-7 to TRBJ2-1; D might be TRBD1 (7 bases). The V gene's germline CDR1 is SSHAT and CDR2 FNYEAQ (reference sequence). There are 16 residues in the CDR3. Trimming pared 4 bases from V and 4 bases from J, leaving 17 bases between. The DNA for the CDR3 is TGTGCCAGCAGCTCCCCCCAGGGGGGAAGATACAATGAGCAGTTCTTC. Amino acids: CASSSPQGGRYNEQFF.

This sequence joins TRBV6-5 and TRBJ1-2, with D unclear. The CDR3 spans 13 residues. The germline CDR1 and CDR2 sequences are MNHEY and SVGAGI. Trimming cost V 6 bases and J 7 bases, with 15 bases left between them. CDR3 loop: CASSTSRVLGYTF. CDR3 in DNA: TGTGCCAGCAGCACAAGTCGGGTACTTGGCTACACCTTC.

About this clonotype: Possible read error: a much larger clone is one base away. The genes are TRBV6-2 or TRBV6-3 and TRBJ2-5; maybe TRBD2 (5 bases). The closer fit of TRBJ2-1 to the DNA end suggests the J call may be wrong. This CDR3 contains 15 residues. Germline V gives CDR1 MNHEY, CDR2 SVGEGT. As DNA, the CDR3 is TGTGCCAGCAGTTACCCACCGGGATCACAAGAGACCCAGTTCTTC. Translated, it gives CASSYPPGSQETQFF.

The chain combines TRBV29-1 with TRBJ2-1; 11 bases fit TRBD2. The length of the CDR3 is 14 residues. Germline V gene lookup returns CDR1 SQVTM and CDR2 ANQGSEA. J lost 8 bases, V lost 4 bases, and 7 bases had no gene match. CDR3: CSVARSGGGDEQFF. The CDR3 DNA reads TGCAGCGTTGCCCGTAGCGGGGGGGGGGATGAGCAGTTCTTC.

Many counts were recorded for this clonotype. The rearrangement uses TRBV10-3 and TRBJ2-7; 10 nucleotides align to TRBD1. Germline V CDR1 and CDR2: ENHRY, SYGVKD. After removal of 6 bases from V and 3 bases from J, the junction contained 5 bases not matched to a gene. The CDR3 extends over 14 amino acids. CDR3 nucleotides: TGTGCCATCAGCGACAGGGGGCCGGTCTACGAGCAGTACTTC. Its protein is CAISDRGPVYEQYF.

The chain has TRBV7-6 and TRBJ1-2; 7 bases map to TRBD1. Germline assignment: CDR1 SGHVS and CDR2 FNYEAQ. CDR3 length: 15 residues. After removal of 5 bases from V and 2 bases from J, the junction contained 8 bases not matched to a gene. The CDR3 reads CASSLHPTGNYGYTF. The CDR3 coding sequence is TGTGCCAGCAGCCTCCACCCGACAGGGAACTATGGCTACACCTTC. Using reference TRBV7-6 and TRBJ1-2 for the parts outside the CDR3, the full variable domain is GAGVSQSPRYKVTKRGQDVALRCDPISGHVSLYWYRQALGQGPEFLTYFNYEAQQDKSGLPNDRFSAERPEGSISTLTIQRTEQRDSAMYRCASSLHPTGNYGYTFGSGTRLTVV.

The chain couples TRBV10-3 to TRBJ1-2; TRBD1 matches at 8 bases. The CDR3 spans 13 residues. The V and J ends lost 6 bases and 6 bases, in that order; junction bases with no gene match: 6. CDR1 ENHRY and CDR2 SYGVKD come from the germline V gene. CDR3 coding DNA: TGTGCCATCAGCCAGACAGGGGAGGATGGCTACACCTTC. It yields the protein CAISQTGEDGYTF.

The genes are TRBV4-1 and TRBJ2-3; 8 bases line up with TRBD2. Germline V gene lookup returns CDR1 MGHRA and CDR2 YSYEKL. The CDR3 extends over 18 amino acids. The V segment lost 1 base and the J segment 0 bases; nucleotides outside the gene matches: 9. The CDR3: CASSQVASSGGSTDTQYF. CDR3 nucleotides: TGCGCCAGCAGCCAAGTGGCATCGAGCGGGGGAAGCACAGATACGCAGTATTTT.

This clonotype was observed at least ten times. V gene TRBV2 combines with J gene TRBJ2-1; D is ambiguous. There are 13 residues in the CDR3. Per germline, CDR1 SNHLY and CDR2 FYNNEI. Trimming removed 2 bases from V and 1 base from J, with 3 bases in between. The CDR3 nucleotides are TGTGCCAGCAGTGAACTGTCCTACAATGAGCAGTTCTTC. Protein product: CASSELSYNEQFF.

The genes are TRBV10-3 and TRBJ2-1; 11 nucleotides agree with TRBD2. V trimming: 0 bases; J trimming: 0 bases; junction bases outside the gene matches: 10. Per the germline V gene, CDR1 is ENHRY and CDR2 is SYGVKD. The CDR3 has 20 residues. This CDR3 reads CAISESWASGGKSSYNEQFF. In DNA form, the CDR3 reads TGTGCCATCAGTGAGTCGTGGGCTAGCGGGGGGAAGAGCTCCTACAATGAGCAGTTCTTC.

The table lists this clonotype with a few counts. V gene TRBV11-3 combines with J gene TRBJ2-7; TRBD1 matches 8 bases. V lost 5 bases and J lost 3; bases outside the gene matches: 6. Germline CDR1 SGHNT, CDR2 YENEEA. This CDR3 is 14 amino acids long. For the CDR3, the DNA is TGTGCCAGCAGCCTCCGGGACAGGTACTACGAGCAGTACTTC. This encodes CASSLRDRYYEQYF. The whole variable domain, filled in from reference TRBV11-3 and TRBJ2-7, reads EAGVVQSPRYKIIEKKQPVAFWCNPISGHNTLYWYLQNLGQGPELLIRYENEEAVDDSQLPKDRFSAERLKGVDSTLKIQPAELGDSAVYLCASSLRDRYYEQYFGPGTRLTVT.

The CDR3 DNA is TGTGGCTTCCGGGGGAGCGAAGAACTGTTTTTT. Protein: CGFRGSEELFF. The chain joins TRBV7-9 to TRBJ1-4, with D possibly being TRBD1 (5 bases). CDR1 SEHNR and CDR2 FQNEAQ come from the germline V gene (reference sequence). This CDR3 is built from 11 residues.

The chain links TRBV11-2 to TRBJ2-7, with unresolved D. CDR3 length: 15 amino acids. Germline values: CDR1 SGHAT, CDR2 FQNNGV. The V end lost 2 bases, the J end lost 2 bases, and 13 bases lay between the germline ends. CDR3: CASSLLAGTAYEQYF. The CDR3 DNA reads TGTGCCAGCAGCTTACTTGCAGGAACCGCCTACGAGCAGTACTTC. The full variable domain, completed using reference TRBV11-2 and TRBJ2-7, is EAGVAQSPRYKIIEKRQSVAFWCNPISGHATLYWYQQILGQGPKLLIQFQNNGVVDDSQLPKDRFSAERLKGVDSTLKIQPAKLEDSAVYLCASSLLAGTAYEQYFGPGTRLTVT.